Listed below are T cell receptor beta chains from one sample, sequenced in a study of T cell responses to AZD1222 COVID-19 vaccine. TCRdb keeps only in-frame clones here, not all; method: immunoSEQ multiplex PCR. This sample has approximately 140,000 clones, with more than 80% found just once. The sequenced sample was peripheral blood, obtained on day 0 of MenACWY control vaccination. The receptors were gathered from an adult in good health. Both conserved end residues are part of each CDR3. The D gene is left open where the match is weak. Expanded clones get a size class; other rows say once, few or many, or leave the size out.

j_call,v_call,d_call,clone_size,cdr3_nt,cdr3_aa
TRBJ1-3,TRBV18,-,-,TGTGCCAGCTCACCACAGCGGAGTGGAAACACCATATATTTT,CASSPQRSGNTIYF
TRBJ2-7,TRBV6-1,-,-,TGTGCCAGCAGTGAGAAGTTGAGCTCCTACGAGCAGTACTTC,CASSEKLSSYEQYF
TRBJ2-1,TRBV5-1,-,-,TGCGCCAGCACCTGGATGGGACTCGGTGGGAATGAGCAGTTCTTC,CASTWMGLGGNEQFF
TRBJ2-7,TRBV6-2/TRBV6-3,-,-,TGTGCCAGCAGTTACCCCCCTCCTTCGACCTACGAGCAGTACTTC,CASSYPPPSTYEQYF
TRBJ1-1,TRBV5-5,-,-,TGTGCCAGCAGCTTGGATGTCGGGATTAACACTGAAGCTTTCTTT,CASSLDVGINTEAFF
TRBJ1-1,TRBV5-1,-,-,TGCGCCAGCAGCTCCCCGCTCAGGGGATCTTTCTTT,CASSSPLRGSFF
TRBJ1-3,TRBV18,TRBD1,-,TGTGCCAGCTCACCCGGGACAGATCCTGGAAACACCATATATTTT,CASSPGTDPGNTIYF
TRBJ2-1,TRBV3-1/TRBV3-2,-,-,TGTGCCAGCAGCCAAGAACCGGACTTGGGGACTTATATGCGCTCCTACAATGAGCAGTTCTTC,CASSQEPDLGTYMRSYNEQFF
TRBJ2-1,TRBV4-1,TRBD2,-,TGCGCCAGCAGCCTACTAGCGGGAGTGCAAAATGAGCAGTTCTTC,CASSLLAGVQNEQFF
TRBJ1-5,TRBV28,-,-,TGTGCCAGCAGTTTAAAGATCAGTCAGCCCCAGCATTTT,CASSLKISQPQHF
TRBJ2-3,TRBV28,TRBD1,few,TGTGCCAGCAGTTTATTATCCAGGGGGACCACAGATACGCAGTATTTT,CASSLLSRGTTDTQYF
TRBJ2-5,TRBV9,-,-,TGTGCCAGCAGCGTCGGCGGGGCCGTGGGGACCCAGTACTTC,CASSVGGAVGTQYF
TRBJ1-6,TRBV7-2,-,-,TGTGCCAGCAGCCCTTTCTCCAGGGGAGGTTCACCCCTCCACTTT,CASSPFSRGGSPLHF
TRBJ2-6,TRBV5-8,-,-,TGTGCCAGCAGAGAGTGGTCTGGGGCCAACGTCCTGACTTTC,CASREWSGANVLTF
TRBJ1-2,TRBV4-2,-,once,TGTGCCAGCAGCCAAGACGGACGGATGGGCTGTGGCTACACCTTC,CASSQDGRMGCGYTF
TRBJ1-2,TRBV5-1,TRBD1,once,TGCGCCAGCAGCCAAGGGGGAGCGACAGGGCATGGCTACACCTTC,CASSQGGATGHGYTF
TRBJ1-1,TRBV18,TRBD1,medium-sized,TGTGCCAGCTCACAATTTCCGACAGGGTTCATGAACACTGAAGCTTTCTTT,CASSQFPTGFMNTEAFF
TRBJ2-1,TRBV28,-,-,TGTGCCAGCAGTTTTAGCGGTTACTACTACAATGAGCAGTTCTTC,CASSFSGYYYNEQFF
TRBJ1-1,TRBV27,-,-,TGTGCCAGCAGTTTGGCCGGGACTGAAGCTTTCTTT,CASSLAGTEAFF
TRBJ2-4,TRBV5-6,TRBD1,-,TGTGCCAGCAGCTTTGAGACAGGGGGCCAAAACATTCAGTACTTC,CASSFETGGQNIQYF
TRBJ2-3,TRBV5-1,TRBD1,once,TGCGCCAGCAGCTCCACCCGACAGGGCGTCACAGATACGCAGTATTTT,CASSSTRQGVTDTQYF
TRBJ1-2,TRBV5-4,-,-,TGTGCCAGCAGCTTGCGTATCGCGGGAAACTATGGCTACACCTTC,CASSLRIAGNYGYTF
TRBJ1-1,TRBV12-3/TRBV12-4,-,-,TGTGCCAGCAGTTTTGGACAGAACACTGAAGCTTTCTTT,CASSFGQNTEAFF